The 9 T cell receptor beta chains below come from one sample, sequenced in a study of CD8+ T cells in alopecia areata. In each case, RNA was isolated and then reverse transcribed into cDNA as the sequencing template. Some clones are missing from TCRdb's copy, which holds only in-frame ones; the method was immunoSEQ multiplex PCR. The top ten clones hold under 14% of a sample with roughly 180,000 clones, about 55% of them seen once. Treatment specified: oral pan-JAK inhibitor, 5-10 mg twice daily. This material consisted of CD8+ T cells sorted from blood, taken at week 24, from a patient treated with tofacitinib. The receptors come from a human donor with alopecia areata.

This clone has a handful of counts. This chain connects TRBV19 to TRBJ1-1, with a weak D call TRBD1 (5 bases). The ends were cut back, 8 bases at V and 6 bases at J, with 16 bases in the middle. Germline-derived CDR1 and CDR2 are LNHDA and SQIVND (reference sequence). This CDR3 has 13 residues. The CDR3 nucleotides read TGTGCCAGTGGATCAGGGTTAGGCTCTGAAGCTTTCTTT. Protein sequence: CASGSGLGSEAFF.

This rearrangement joins TRBV7-8 to TRBJ2-7; no reliable D call. The CDR3 sequence is 12 residues long. Germline V gene sequence: CDR1 SGHVS, CDR2 FQNEAQ. V was clipped by 5 bases and J by 2 bases, with 7 bases between them. CDR3 region: CASSPSTYEQYF. CDR3 coding DNA: TGTGCCAGCAGCCCCTCGACCTACGAGCAGTACTTC.

The chain recombines TRBV29-1 with TRBJ1-2, with unresolved D. This CDR3 region has 12 residues. The germline V gene has CDR1 SQVTM and CDR2 ANQGSEA. V was shortened by 5 bases and J by 8 bases, with 15 bases between the two germline ends. CDR3 bases: TGCAGCGTTTTCACAGAACGAGGCGGCTACACCTTC. This translates into CSVFTERGGYTF.

The chain couples TRBV23-1 to TRBJ1-3; 10 bases align to TRBD1. TRBV23-1 is identified as an open reading frame with a role that is uncertain. With 3 bases clipped from V and 0 bases from J, the junction kept 11 bases outside the gene matches. The CDR3 has 19 residues. The CDR3 bases are TGCGCCAGCAGTCATTCCGGGACAGGGGATTTATTCTCTGGAAACACCATATATTTT. It specifies CASSHSGTGDLFSGNTIYF.

With regard to this clone: One end of the junction varies from germline; a read error may be responsible. The CDR3 DNA is TGTGCCAGCAGTAGGGCGGATATGGGGAGGGAGACCCAGTACTTC. Translation gives CASSRADMGRETQYF. The V and J genes are TRBV19 and TRBJ2-5; possibly TRBD2 for D (6 bases). This CDR3 contains 15 residues. The germline V gene has CDR1 LNHDA and CDR2 SQIVND (reference sequence).

This clone showed up just once. V usage is TRBV6-1 and J usage is TRBJ1-1; weak D call: TRBD1 (5 bases). The CDR3 length is 13 residues. Germline values: CDR1 MNHNS, CDR2 SASEGT. V was trimmed by 6 bases and J by 0 bases, leaving 8 bases between them. The CDR3 is CASRDSLNTEAFF. For the CDR3, the DNA is TGTGCCAGCAGAGACAGTCTGAACACTGAAGCTTTCTTT.

V usage is TRBV27 and J usage is TRBJ2-7; 9 bases agree with TRBD1. Germline V gene sequence: CDR1 MNHEY, CDR2 SMNVEV (reference sequence). Trimming cost V 5 bases and J 1 base; bases outside gene matches: 3. The CDR3 is 14 amino acids. The CDR3, as DNA: TGTGCCAGCAGTCAAGGACAGGGGTCCTACGAGCAGTACTTC. It specifies CASSQGQGSYEQYF.

The CDR3 bases are TGTGCCAGCAGCGCCCGACAGGGCTTGGGCACTGAAGCTTTCTTT. The encoded protein is CASSARQGLGTEAFF. The V and J genes are TRBV7-2 and TRBJ1-1; 7 bases are shared with TRBD1. Unmatched junction bases numbered 10, after V lost 5 bases and J lost 4 bases. There are 15 residues in the CDR3. Germline lookup yields CDR1 SGHTA and CDR2 FQGNSA.

This rearrangement joins TRBV27 to TRBJ2-7; D is perhaps TRBD1 or TRBD2 (5 bases each). This CDR3 has 13 residues. CDR1 and CDR2 (germline): MNHEY, SMNVEV (reference sequence). V was trimmed by 5 bases and J by 3 bases, leaving 11 bases between them. CDR3 residues: CASSLGRDYEQYF. CDR3 sequence (DNA): TGTGCCAGCAGTCTGGGACGGGACTACGAGCAGTACTTC.